A selection of T cell receptor beta chains follows, all from one sample in a study of blood T cell repertoires in COVID-19. Profiling relied on immunoSEQ multiplex PCR, and the TCRdb table lists in-frame clones only, not all of them. Of around 130,000 clones in the sample, roughly 84% are singletons; the top ten hold roughly 15%. The sequenced sample consisted of peripheral blood. The source is a woman older than 75 with acute or convalescent COVID-19. Each CDR3 is given with its conserved first and last residue. The D gene is left open where the match is weak. A clone size is listed for some rows: how often the clone was seen (once, few, many), or a class if it is expanded.

len: 17; d_gene: NA; abundance: NA; j_gene: TRBJ1-1; v_gene: TRBV27; CDR3aa: CASSRRGAQGGFREAFF; CDR3nt: TGTGCCAGCAGCCGACGGGGGGCCCAGGGTGGGTTTAGAGAAGCTTTCTTT
len: 15; d_gene: TRBD1; abundance: NA; j_gene: TRBJ1-3; v_gene: TRBV7-9; CDR3aa: CASVRDRHSGNTIYF; CDR3nt: TGTGCCAGCGTCCGGGACAGGCACTCTGGAAACACCATATATTTT
len: 14; d_gene: TRBD1; abundance: NA; j_gene: TRBJ1-3; v_gene: TRBV7-2; CDR3aa: CASRRGTDGNTIYF; CDR3nt: TGTGCCAGCAGAAGGGGGACAGACGGAAACACCATATATTTT
len: 14; d_gene: NA; abundance: NA; j_gene: TRBJ2-7; v_gene: TRBV6-2/TRBV6-3; CDR3aa: CASSLALSSYEQYF; CDR3nt: TGTGCCAGCAGTCTAGCGTTAAGCTCCTACGAGCAGTACTTC
len: 13; d_gene: NA; abundance: NA; j_gene: TRBJ1-1; v_gene: TRBV5-1; CDR3aa: CASSFSENTEAFF; CDR3nt: TGCGCCAGCAGCTTTAGCGAGAACACTGAAGCTTTCTTT
len: 13; d_gene: NA; abundance: NA; j_gene: TRBJ1-1; v_gene: TRBV2; CDR3aa: CASRGRVNTEAFF; CDR3nt: TGTGCCAGCAGGGGCAGGGTGAACACTGAAGCTTTCTTT
len: 16; d_gene: TRBD1; abundance: once; j_gene: TRBJ2-3; v_gene: TRBV18; CDR3aa: CASSIRQGAQVDTQYF; CDR3nt: TGTGCCAGCTCCATCCGACAGGGGGCCCAGGTAGATACGCAGTATTTT
len: 13; d_gene: TRBD1; abundance: NA; j_gene: TRBJ1-1; v_gene: TRBV29-1; CDR3aa: CSVDDRARTEAFF; CDR3nt: TGCAGCGTTGACGACAGGGCACGCACTGAAGCTTTCTTT
len: 13; d_gene: NA; abundance: NA; j_gene: TRBJ2-5; v_gene: TRBV19; CDR3aa: CASSTTTSETQYF; CDR3nt: TGTGCCAGTAGTACGACGACATCAGAGACCCAGTACTTC
len: 12; d_gene: NA; abundance: NA; j_gene: TRBJ1-2; v_gene: TRBV5-6; CDR3aa: CASSFTGGGYTF; CDR3nt: TGTGCCAGCAGCTTTACGGGCGGGGGCTACACCTTC